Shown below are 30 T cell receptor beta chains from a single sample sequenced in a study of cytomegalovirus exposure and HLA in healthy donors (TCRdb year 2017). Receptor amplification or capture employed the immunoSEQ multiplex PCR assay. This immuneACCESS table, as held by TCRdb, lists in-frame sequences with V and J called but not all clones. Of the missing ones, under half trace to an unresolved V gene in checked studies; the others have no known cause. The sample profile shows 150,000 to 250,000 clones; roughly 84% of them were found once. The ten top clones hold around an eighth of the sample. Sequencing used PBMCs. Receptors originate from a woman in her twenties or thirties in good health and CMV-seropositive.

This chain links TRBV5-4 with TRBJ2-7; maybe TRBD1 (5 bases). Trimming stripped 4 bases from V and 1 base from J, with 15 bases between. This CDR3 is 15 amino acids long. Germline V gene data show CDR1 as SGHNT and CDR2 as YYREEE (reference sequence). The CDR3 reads CASSRDSDPSYEQYF. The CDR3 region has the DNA TGTGCCAGCAGCCGCGACAGCGACCCATCCTACGAGCAGTACTTC.

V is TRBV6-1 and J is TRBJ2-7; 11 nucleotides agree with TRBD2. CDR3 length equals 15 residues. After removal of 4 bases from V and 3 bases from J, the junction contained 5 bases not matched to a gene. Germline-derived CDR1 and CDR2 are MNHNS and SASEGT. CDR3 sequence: CASSGTSGLNYEQYF. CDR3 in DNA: TGTGCCAGCAGTGGGACTAGCGGGCTTAACTACGAGCAGTACTTC.

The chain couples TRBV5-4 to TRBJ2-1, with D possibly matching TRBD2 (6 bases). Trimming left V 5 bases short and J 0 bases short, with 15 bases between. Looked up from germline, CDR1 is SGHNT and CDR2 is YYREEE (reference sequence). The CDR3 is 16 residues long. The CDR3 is CASSQRLDSSYNEQFF. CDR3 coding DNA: TGTGCCAGCAGTCAACGACTAGATAGCTCCTACAATGAGCAGTTCTTC. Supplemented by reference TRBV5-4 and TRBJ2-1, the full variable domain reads ETGVTQSPTHLIKTRGQQVTLRCSSQSGHNTVSWYQQALGQGPQFIFQYYREEENGRGNFPPRFSGLQFPNYSSELNVNALELDDSALYLCASSQRLDSSYNEQFFGPGTRLTVL.

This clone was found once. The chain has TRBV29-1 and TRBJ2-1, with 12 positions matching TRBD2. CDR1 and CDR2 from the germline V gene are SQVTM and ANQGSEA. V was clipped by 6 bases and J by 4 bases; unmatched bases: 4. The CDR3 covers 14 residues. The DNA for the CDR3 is TGCAGCGTCGCTAGCGGGAGGGCTTACAATGAGCAGTTCTTC. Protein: CSVASGRAYNEQFF.

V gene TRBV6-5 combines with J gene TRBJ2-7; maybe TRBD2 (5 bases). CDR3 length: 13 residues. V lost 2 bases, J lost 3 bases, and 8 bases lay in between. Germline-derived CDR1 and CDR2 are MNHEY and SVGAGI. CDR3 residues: CASSYGGYYEQYF. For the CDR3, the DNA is TGTGCCAGCAGTTACGGCGGGTACTACGAGCAGTACTTC.

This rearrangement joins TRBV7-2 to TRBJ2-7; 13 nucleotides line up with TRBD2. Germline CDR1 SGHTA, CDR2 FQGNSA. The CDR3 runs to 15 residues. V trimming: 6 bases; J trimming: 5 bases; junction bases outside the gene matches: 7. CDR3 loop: CASRLNGLAGDEQYF. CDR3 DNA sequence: TGTGCCAGCAGACTTAACGGACTAGCGGGAGACGAGCAGTACTTC.

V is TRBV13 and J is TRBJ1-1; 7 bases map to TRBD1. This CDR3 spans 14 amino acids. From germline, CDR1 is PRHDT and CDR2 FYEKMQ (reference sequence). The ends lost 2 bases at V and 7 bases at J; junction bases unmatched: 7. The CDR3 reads CASSLRGQTFEAFF. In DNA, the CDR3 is TGTGCCAGCAGCTTAAGGGGACAGACCTTTGAAGCTTTCTTT.

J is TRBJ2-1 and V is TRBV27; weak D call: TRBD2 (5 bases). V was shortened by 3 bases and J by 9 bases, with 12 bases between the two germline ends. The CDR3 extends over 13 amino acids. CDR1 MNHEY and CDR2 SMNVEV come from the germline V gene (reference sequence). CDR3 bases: TGTGCCAGCAGTTTGTGGAATGCGGGTGAGCAGTTCTTC. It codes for CASSLWNAGEQFF.

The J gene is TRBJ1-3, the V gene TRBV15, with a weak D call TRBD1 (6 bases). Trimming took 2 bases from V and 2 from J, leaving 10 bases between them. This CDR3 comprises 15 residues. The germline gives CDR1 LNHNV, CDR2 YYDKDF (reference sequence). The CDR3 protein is CATSRPGVTGNTIYF. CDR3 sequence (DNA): TGTGCCACCAGCAGACCAGGGGTCACTGGAAACACCATATATTTT.

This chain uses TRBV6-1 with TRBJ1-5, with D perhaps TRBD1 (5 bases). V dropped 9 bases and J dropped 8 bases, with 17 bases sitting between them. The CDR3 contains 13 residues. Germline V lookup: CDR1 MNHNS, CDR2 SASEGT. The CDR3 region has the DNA TGTGCCAGTAGCGGGACGAGGAGGGAGCCCCAGCATTTT. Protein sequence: CASSGTRREPQHF.

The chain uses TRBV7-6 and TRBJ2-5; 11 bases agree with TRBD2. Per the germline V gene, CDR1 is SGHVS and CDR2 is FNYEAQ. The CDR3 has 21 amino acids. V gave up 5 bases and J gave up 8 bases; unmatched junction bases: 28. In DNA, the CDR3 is TGTGCCAGCAGCCATCAGGGCAGGGGGACTAGCGGACTAAGGTCACTCGGAACCCAGTACTTC. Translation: CASSHQGRGTSGLRSLGTQYF.

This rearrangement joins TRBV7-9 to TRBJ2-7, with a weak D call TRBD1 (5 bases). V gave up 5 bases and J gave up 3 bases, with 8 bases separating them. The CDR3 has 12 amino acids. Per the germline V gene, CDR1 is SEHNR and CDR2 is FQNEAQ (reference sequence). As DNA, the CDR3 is TGTGCCAGCAGCGCCCAGGGCTACGAGCAGTACTTC. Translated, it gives CASSAQGYEQYF.

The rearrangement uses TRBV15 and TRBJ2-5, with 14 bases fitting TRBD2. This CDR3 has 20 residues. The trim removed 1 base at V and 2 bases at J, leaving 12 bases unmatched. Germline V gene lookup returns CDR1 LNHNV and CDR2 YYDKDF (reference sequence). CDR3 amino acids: CATSRVAGTSGRFGQETQYF. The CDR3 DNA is TGTGCCACCAGCAGAGTAGCCGGGACTAGCGGGAGATTCGGGCAAGAGACCCAGTACTTC.

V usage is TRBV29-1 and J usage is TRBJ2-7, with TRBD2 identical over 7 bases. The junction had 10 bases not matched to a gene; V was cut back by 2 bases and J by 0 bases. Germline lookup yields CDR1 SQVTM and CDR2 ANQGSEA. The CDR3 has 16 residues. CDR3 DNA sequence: TGCAGCGTTGAATTCGTCAGCGGGATGAGCTCCTACGAGCAGTACTTC. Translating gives CSVEFVSGMSSYEQYF.

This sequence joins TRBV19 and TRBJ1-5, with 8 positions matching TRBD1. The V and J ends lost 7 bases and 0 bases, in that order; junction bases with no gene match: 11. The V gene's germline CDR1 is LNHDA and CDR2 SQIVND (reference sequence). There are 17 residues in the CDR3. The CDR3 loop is CASNNNRGGYSNQPQHF. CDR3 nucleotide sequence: TGTGCCAGTAACAACAACAGGGGGGGATATAGCAATCAGCCCCAGCATTTT.

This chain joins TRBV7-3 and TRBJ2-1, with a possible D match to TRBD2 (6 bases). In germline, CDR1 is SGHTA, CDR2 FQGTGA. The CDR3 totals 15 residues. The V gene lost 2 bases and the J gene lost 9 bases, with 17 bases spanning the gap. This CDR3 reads CASSLRGAALGEQFF. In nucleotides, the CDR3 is TGTGCCAGCAGCTTACGCGGGGCGGCCTTAGGTGAGCAGTTCTTC. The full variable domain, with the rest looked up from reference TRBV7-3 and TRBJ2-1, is GAGVSQTPSNKVTEKGKYVELRCDPISGHTALYWYRQSLGQGPEFLIYFQGTGAADDSGLPNDRFFAVRPEGSVSTLKIQRTERGDSAVYLCASSLRGAALGEQFFGPGTRLTVL.

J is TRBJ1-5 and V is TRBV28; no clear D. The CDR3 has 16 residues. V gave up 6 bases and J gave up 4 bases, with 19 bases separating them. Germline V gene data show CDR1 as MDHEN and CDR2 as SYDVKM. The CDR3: CASSRLVGRGNQPQHF. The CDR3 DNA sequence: TGTGCCAGCAGCCGATTAGTGGGTCGGGGTAATCAGCCCCAGCATTTT.

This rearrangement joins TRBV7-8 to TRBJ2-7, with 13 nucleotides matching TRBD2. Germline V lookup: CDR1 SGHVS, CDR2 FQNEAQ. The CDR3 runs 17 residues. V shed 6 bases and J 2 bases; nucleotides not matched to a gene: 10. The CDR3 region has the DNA TGTGCCAGCAGGTATACTCCGGGACTAGCGGGACCCTACGAGCAGTACTTC. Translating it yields CASRYTPGLAGPYEQYF.

CDR3 bases: TGTGCCAGCAGCCCGACAGGGCACGAGCAGTACTTC. Translated, it gives CASSPTGHEQYF. The V and J genes are TRBV11-2 and TRBJ2-7; 7 nucleotides match TRBD1. Losses at the gene ends were 5 bases for V and 5 bases for J; bases not matched to a gene: 3. The CDR3 sequence is 12 residues long. Germline values: CDR1 SGHAT, CDR2 FQNNGV. The whole variable domain, remainder taken from reference TRBV11-2 and TRBJ2-7, is EAGVAQSPRYKIIEKRQSVAFWCNPISGHATLYWYQQILGQGPKLLIQFQNNGVVDDSQLPKDRFSAERLKGVDSTLKIQPAKLEDSAVYLCASSPTGHEQYFGPGTRLTVT.

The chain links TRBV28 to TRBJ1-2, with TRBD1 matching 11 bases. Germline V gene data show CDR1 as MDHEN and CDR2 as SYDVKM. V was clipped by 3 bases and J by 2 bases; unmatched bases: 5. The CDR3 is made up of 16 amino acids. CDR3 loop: CASSFTDRGPNYGYTF. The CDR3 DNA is TGTGCCAGCAGTTTCACGGACAGGGGGCCGAACTATGGCTACACCTTC.

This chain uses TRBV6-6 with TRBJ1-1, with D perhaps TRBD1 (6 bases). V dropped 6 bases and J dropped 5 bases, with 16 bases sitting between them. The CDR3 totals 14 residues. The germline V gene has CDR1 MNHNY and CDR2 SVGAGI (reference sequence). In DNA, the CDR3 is TGTGCCAGCAGGAACCCAGGGGATGTGACTGAAGCTTTCTTT. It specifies CASRNPGDVTEAFF.

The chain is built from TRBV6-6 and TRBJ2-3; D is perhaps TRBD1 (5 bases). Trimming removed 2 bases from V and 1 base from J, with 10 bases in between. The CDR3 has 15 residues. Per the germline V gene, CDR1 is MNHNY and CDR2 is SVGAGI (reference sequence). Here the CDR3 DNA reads TGTGCCAGCAGTTACCGGCAGGGTGGCACAGATACGCAGTATTTT. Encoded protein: CASSYRQGGTDTQYF.

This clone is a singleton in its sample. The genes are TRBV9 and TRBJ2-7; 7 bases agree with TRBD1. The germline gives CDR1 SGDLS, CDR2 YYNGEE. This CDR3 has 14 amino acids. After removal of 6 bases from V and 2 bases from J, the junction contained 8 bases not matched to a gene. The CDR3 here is CASTRGQQAYEQYF. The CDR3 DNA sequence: TGTGCCAGCACCCGGGGACAGCAAGCCTACGAGCAGTACTTC. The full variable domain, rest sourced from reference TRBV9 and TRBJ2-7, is DSGVTQTPKHLITATGQRVTLRCSPRSGDLSVYWYQQSLDQGLQFLIQYYNGEERAKGNILERFSAQQFPDLHSELNLSSLELGDSALYFCASTRGQQAYEQYFGPGTRLTVT.

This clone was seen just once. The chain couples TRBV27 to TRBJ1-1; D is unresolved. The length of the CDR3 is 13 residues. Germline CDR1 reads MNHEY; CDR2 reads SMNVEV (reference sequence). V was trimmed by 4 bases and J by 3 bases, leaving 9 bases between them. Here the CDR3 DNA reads TGTGCCAGCAGTTACGAGTTTGACACTGAAGCTTTCTTT. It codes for CASSYEFDTEAFF.

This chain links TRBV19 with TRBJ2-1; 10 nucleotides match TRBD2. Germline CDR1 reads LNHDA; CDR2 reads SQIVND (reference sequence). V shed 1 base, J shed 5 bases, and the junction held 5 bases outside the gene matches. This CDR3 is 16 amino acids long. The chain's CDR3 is CASSIVGAGGNNEQFF. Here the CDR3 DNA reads TGTGCCAGTAGTATAGTCGGAGCGGGGGGGAACAATGAGCAGTTCTTC.

In DNA form, the CDR3 reads TGTGCCAGCAGTTCCATCAATGGAAACACCATATATTTT. This codes for CASSSINGNTIYF. The chain uses TRBV27 and TRBJ1-3; D gene ambiguous. Per germline, CDR1 MNHEY and CDR2 SMNVEV (reference sequence). This CDR3 contains 13 residues. Trimming pared 4 bases from V and 3 bases from J, leaving 7 bases between.

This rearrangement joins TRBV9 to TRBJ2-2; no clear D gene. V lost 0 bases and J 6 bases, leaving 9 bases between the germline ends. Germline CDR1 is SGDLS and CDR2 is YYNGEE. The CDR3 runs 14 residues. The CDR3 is CASSVGAPAGELFF. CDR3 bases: TGTGCCAGCAGCGTAGGAGCCCCCGCCGGGGAGCTGTTTTTT.

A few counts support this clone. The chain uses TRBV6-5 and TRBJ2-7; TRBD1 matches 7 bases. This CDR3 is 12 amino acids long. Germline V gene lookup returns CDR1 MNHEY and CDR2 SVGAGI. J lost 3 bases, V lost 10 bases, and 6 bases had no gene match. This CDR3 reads CATRQGLYEQYF. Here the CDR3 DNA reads TGTGCCACCCGACAGGGTCTCTACGAGCAGTACTTC.

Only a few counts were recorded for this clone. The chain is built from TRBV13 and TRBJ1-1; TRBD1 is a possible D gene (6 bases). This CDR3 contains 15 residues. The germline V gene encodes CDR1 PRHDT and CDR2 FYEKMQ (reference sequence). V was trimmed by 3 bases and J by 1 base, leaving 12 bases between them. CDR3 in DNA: TGTGCCAGCAGCTTGGGGACACTTCAGAACACTGAAGCTTTCTTT. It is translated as CASSLGTLQNTEAFF.

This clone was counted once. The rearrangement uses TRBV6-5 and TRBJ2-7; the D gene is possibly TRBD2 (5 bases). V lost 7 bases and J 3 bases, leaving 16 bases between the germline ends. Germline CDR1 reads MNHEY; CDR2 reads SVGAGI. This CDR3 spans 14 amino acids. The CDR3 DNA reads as TGTGCCAGCAAGATAGTCTCCGGGGTCTACGAGCAGTACTTC. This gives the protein CASKIVSGVYEQYF.